This T cell receptor (beta chain) emerged from a study of shared clonotypes between healthy human individuals. Study context: In total, the donors were two women and three men aged 18 to 49.

Measured with immunoSEQ multiplex PCR; TCRdb has only the in-frame clones, and not every one. The sample carries 2 million to 2.5 million clones, 93% recorded once. Adult donors, all healthy and HIV-negative, had no recent acute infections or vaccinations. CDR1 is MDHEN and CDR2 is SYDVKM in the germline V gene. The CDR3 is made up of 14 amino acids. V dropped 3 bases and J dropped 7; count of bases not matched to a gene: 6. The chain carries TRBV28 and TRBJ2-1; 7 bases align to TRBD2. The source of this sequence is a young man in good health. Some clones in this sample may be carry-over from other donors' samples. Material: naive CD4+ T cells from PBMCs. Subset specified: CD45RA+ positively selected. CDR3 in amino acids: CASSFNGRRNEQFF. The CDR3 DNA follows: TGTGCCAGCAGTTTCAACGGGAGGAGGAATGAGCAGTTCTTC. The whole variable domain, remainder taken from reference TRBV28 and TRBJ2-1, is DVKVTQSSRYLVKRTGEKVFLECVQDMDHENMFWYRQDPGLGLRLIYFSYDVKMKEKGDIPEGYSVSREKKERFSLILESASTNQTSMYLCASSFNGRRNEQFFGPGTRLTVL.